The 17 T cell receptor beta chains below all came from one sample that was sequenced in a study of blood T cell repertoires in COVID-19. Clones were sequenced by immunoSEQ multiplex PCR, and TCRdb holds only the in-frame ones, with some missing. The sample contains about 220,000 clones, around four fifths of which appear only once. The source material was peripheral blood. These TCRs come from a woman in her forties or fifties with acute or convalescent COVID-19.

This clone was seen a handful of times. V gene TRBV10-3 combines with J gene TRBJ1-1; D not certain. With 0 bases removed from V and 3 bases from J, the gap between germline ends came to 11 bases. Germline V gives CDR1 ENHRY, CDR2 SYGVKD. The CDR3 is 15 residues long. The CDR3 DNA follows: TGTGCCATCAGTGAGTCTACCCATGCGGACACTGAAGCTTTCTTT. It is translated as CAISESTHADTEAFF.

This clone was detected only a few times. This chain links TRBV28 with TRBJ2-3; D possibly corresponds to TRBD1 (5 bases). This CDR3 region has 12 residues. The germline gives CDR1 MDHEN, CDR2 SYDVKM. Deletions cut 6 bases from V and 6 bases from J, with 10 bases between. CDR3 protein: CASRLKGDTQYF. Here the CDR3 DNA reads TGTGCCAGCAGGCTCAAGGGGGATACGCAGTATTTT.

The CDR3 sequence is CASSFPFRRRDNSPLHF. The DNA of the CDR3 is TGTGCCAGCAGTTTTCCCTTTCGGAGGAGGGATAATTCACCCCTCCACTTT. The chain has TRBV28 and TRBJ1-6; D call uncertain. Germline V CDR1 and CDR2: MDHEN, SYDVKM. The CDR3 has 17 residues. Trimming took off 3 bases at V and 5 bases at J, with 17 bases between the two ends.

This clone was counted only a few times. The chain links TRBV28 to TRBJ2-5; maybe TRBD2 (5 bases). Trimming stripped 8 bases from V and 5 bases from J, with 15 bases between. Looked up from germline, CDR1 is MDHEN and CDR2 is SYDVKM. The CDR3 has 13 amino acids. This CDR3 is CASGRHGEETQYF. The CDR3 DNA reads TGTGCCAGCGGGCGACACGGGGAGGAGACCCAGTACTTC. The full variable domain, rest sourced from reference TRBV28 and TRBJ2-5, is DVKVTQSSRYLVKRTGEKVFLECVQDMDHENMFWYRQDPGLGLRLIYFSYDVKMKEKGDIPEGYSVSREKKERFSLILESASTNQTSMYLCASGRHGEETQYFGPGTRLLVL.

The V and J genes are TRBV24-1 and TRBJ2-5; D uncertain. The CDR3 extends over 12 amino acids. Per germline, CDR1 KGHDR and CDR2 SFDVKD. Trimming took off 6 bases at V and 3 bases at J, with 7 bases between the two ends. The CDR3: CATSQVEETQYF. CDR3 DNA sequence: TGTGCCACCAGTCAGGTGGAAGAGACCCAGTACTTC.

This chain joins TRBV6-4 and TRBJ2-7; 9 nucleotides match TRBD2. Germline lookup yields CDR1 MRHNA and CDR2 SNTAGT. V shed 7 bases, J shed 3 bases, and the junction held 7 bases outside the gene matches. The CDR3 sequence is 14 residues long. The CDR3 DNA follows: TGTGCCAGCAACAGACTAGCGGAGTACTACGAGCAGTACTTC. Its translation: CASNRLAEYYEQYF.

The chain combines TRBV5-1 with TRBJ2-1, with 9 bases lining up with TRBD1. The J segment lost 6 bases and the V segment lost 7 bases, leaving 11 bases of the junction unmatched. Germline values: CDR1 SGHRS, CDR2 YFSETQ. The CDR3 extends over 15 amino acids. The CDR3 loop reads CASSITGQGGNEQFF. The CDR3 region has the DNA TGCGCCAGCTCTATTACGGGACAGGGAGGCAATGAGCAGTTCTTC. Variable domain in full (rest from reference TRBV5-1 and TRBJ2-1): KAGVTQTPRYLIKTRGQQVTLSCSPISGHRSVSWYQQTPGQGLQFLFEYFSETQRNKGNFPGRFSGRQFSNSRSEMNVSTLELGDSALYLCASSITGQGGNEQFFGPGTRLTVL.

The genes are TRBV5-1 and TRBJ2-5; D is perhaps TRBD1 (6 bases). V was shortened by 8 bases and J by 0 bases, with 11 bases between the two germline ends. The CDR3 extends over 13 amino acids. The germline CDR1 and CDR2 sequences are SGHRS and YFSETQ. Here the CDR3 reads CASRGQYQETQYF. In DNA form, the CDR3 reads TGCGCCAGTAGAGGACAGTACCAAGAGACCCAGTACTTC.

This clone was counted once. The CDR3 DNA reads as TGCAGTGCTAGTGGGGGGGTCAGCGGAGGTTACAATGAGCAGTTCTTC. Translated: CSASGGVSGGYNEQFF. The V call is TRBV20-1, the J call TRBJ2-1; TRBD2 agrees at 7 bases. V lost 3 bases to trimming and J lost 4 bases; unmatched junction nucleotides: 12. Per germline, CDR1 DFQATT and CDR2 SNEGSKA (reference sequence). The CDR3 is 16 amino acids.

V gene TRBV20-1 combines with J gene TRBJ2-7, with TRBD2 identical over 9 bases. With 3 bases clipped from V and 5 bases from J, the junction kept 11 bases outside the gene matches. This CDR3 has 15 residues. The V gene's germline CDR1 is DFQATT and CDR2 SNEGSKA (reference sequence). The CDR3: CSASSTWTSADEQYF. The CDR3 DNA reads as TGCAGTGCTAGTTCAACCTGGACTAGCGCCGACGAGCAGTACTTC.

The rearrangement links TRBV5-1 to TRBJ2-5, with 10 bases that match TRBD2. V dropped 3 bases and J dropped 5; count of bases not matched to a gene: 7. The CDR3 has 15 residues. CDR1 SGHRS and CDR2 YFSETQ come from the germline V gene. The CDR3 DNA is TGCGCCAGCAGCTACCTAGCGGGAGCCCCCGAGACCCAGTACTTC. This translates into CASSYLAGAPETQYF.

The genes are TRBV7-2 and TRBJ2-1; TRBD2 matches at 8 bases. Germline values: CDR1 SGHTA, CDR2 FQGNSA. J was trimmed by 6 bases and V by 4 bases; bases with no gene match: 8. The CDR3 length is 15 residues. The DNA of the CDR3 is TGTGCCAGCAGCTGGCAAGCGGGAGATGGCAATGAGCAGTTCTTC. The encoded protein is CASSWQAGDGNEQFF.

The CDR3 loop reads CASSRGNSPLHF. The CDR3 bases are TGTGCCAGCAGCAGGGGGAACTCACCCCTCCACTTT. The V and J genes are TRBV5-6 and TRBJ1-6, with D tentatively TRBD1 (6 bases). V was trimmed by 4 bases and J by 10 bases, leaving 9 bases between them. Germline V lookup: CDR1 SGHDT, CDR2 YYEEEE. There are 12 residues in the CDR3.

The chain joins TRBV6-1 to TRBJ1-4; TRBD1 is a possible D gene (6 bases). The CDR3 extends over 16 amino acids. Per germline, CDR1 MNHNS and CDR2 SASEGT. The ends were cut back, 2 bases at V and 1 base at J, with 11 bases in the middle. CDR3 loop: CASSEYWGRTNEKLFF. The CDR3 DNA reads as TGTGCCAGCAGTGAATATTGGGGGCGAACTAATGAAAAACTGTTTTTT.

The genes are TRBV3-1 (or the pseudogene TRBV3-2) and TRBJ2-5, with a possible D match to TRBD2 (6 bases). Trimming removed 4 bases at V and 4 bases at J, with 16 bases between. Germline V gives CDR1 LGHDT, CDR2 YNNKEL (reference sequence). This CDR3 is built from 15 residues. The CDR3 reads CASSLGVSGPETQYF. For the CDR3, the DNA is TGTGCCAGCAGCCTTGGAGTTAGCGGCCCAGAGACCCAGTACTTC.

The chain is built from TRBV6-5 and TRBJ1-2; D unresolved. The CDR3 is 15 residues long. With 2 bases removed from V and 6 bases from J, the gap between germline ends came to 16 bases. CDR1 MNHEY and CDR2 SVGAGI come from the germline V gene. Here the CDR3 reads CASSYRSAARDGYTF. For the CDR3, the DNA is TGTGCCAGCAGTTACAGATCGGCGGCTCGGGATGGCTACACCTTC.

V is TRBV19 and J is TRBJ1-2, with 8 bases identical to TRBD1. The length of the CDR3 is 18 residues. The V gene's germline CDR1 is LNHDA and CDR2 SQIVND (reference sequence). Trimming removed 6 bases from V and 2 bases from J; junction bases left unmatched: 17. The CDR3 nucleotides read TGTGCCAGTAGCCATTCTTTGGGACAGGTCCGCCTCAACTATGGCTACACCTTC. Translation: CASSHSLGQVRLNYGYTF. The full variable domain, rest sourced from reference TRBV19 and TRBJ1-2, is DGGITQSPKYLFRKEGQNVTLSCEQNLNHDAMYWYRQDPGQGLRLIYYSQIVNDFQKGDIAEGYSVSREKKESFPLTVTSAQKNPTAFYLCASSHSLGQVRLNYGYTFGSGTRLTVV.